These 22 T cell receptor beta chains were sequenced from one sample in a study of a mutant IDH1 vaccine in newly diagnosed glioma. The antigens these receptors bind are not known. Time point given: week 35, safety follow-up. Every vaccine dose comprised 300 ug of mutant IDH1 20-mer peptide plus topical imiquimod. Method: immunoSEQ multiplex PCR; TCRdb's copy keeps in-frame clones and lacks some. The data contain some 57,000 clones, 84% of them singletons. The sequencing used PBMCs, collected from a glioma patient whose treatment included an IDH1 peptide vaccine. Every receptor here comes from a woman aged 18-35 years with glioma.

This sequence joins TRBV14 and TRBJ1-2; tentatively, D is TRBD1 (5 bases). The CDR3 sequence is 13 residues long. Trimming cost V 2 bases and J 2 bases, with 6 bases left between them. Germline-derived CDR1 and CDR2 are SGHDN and FVKESK. Written as DNA, the CDR3 is TGTGCCAGCAGCCAATACAGGAACTATGGCTACACCTTC. It codes for CASSQYRNYGYTF.

This rearrangement joins TRBV11-2 to TRBJ1-1, with D hard to call. V was pared by 3 bases and J by 3 bases, with 2 bases between. The CDR3 consists of 11 residues. Per the germline V gene, CDR1 is SGHAT and CDR2 is FQNNGV. The CDR3 protein is CASSFDTEAFF. CDR3 sequence (DNA): TGTGCCAGCAGCTTTGACACTGAAGCTTTCTTT.

The chain recombines TRBV7-9 with TRBJ2-5, with D perhaps matching TRBD1 (6 bases). Germline V gene sequence: CDR1 SEHNR, CDR2 FQNEAQ (reference sequence). This CDR3 has 15 residues. The V end was cut by 1 base, the J end by 5 bases, with 14 bases between. The CDR3 sequence is CASSLVGQGHETQYF. The CDR3 DNA reads as TGTGCCAGCAGCTTAGTAGGGCAGGGACACGAGACCCAGTACTTC.

The chain recombines TRBV2 with TRBJ2-3, with 14 bases that match TRBD2. CDR1 and CDR2 from the germline V gene are SNHLY and FYNNEI. The CDR3 contains 16 residues. V lost 4 bases, J lost 2 bases, and 2 bases stayed unmatched. CDR3 in DNA: TGTGCCAGCAGTGGGACTAGCGGGAGGCCCACAGATACGCAGTATTTT. Translated, it gives CASSGTSGRPTDTQYF.

The chain is built from TRBV4-1 and TRBJ2-3; D gene unclear. The CDR3 runs to 13 residues. Per germline, CDR1 MGHRA and CDR2 YSYEKL. Trimming left V 5 bases short and J 6 bases short, with 12 bases between. CDR3 amino acids: CASSVLEKDTQYF. CDR3 in DNA: TGCGCCAGCAGCGTTCTAGAGAAGGATACGCAGTATTTT.

The chain joins TRBV27 to TRBJ2-1, with 10 bases fitting TRBD2. Germline assignment: CDR1 MNHEY and CDR2 SMNVEV (reference sequence). The length of the CDR3 is 15 residues. V was pared by 5 bases and J by 2 bases, with 3 bases of the junction left unmatched. CDR3 protein: CASSLSGRPYNEQFF. The CDR3 coding sequence is TGTGCCAGCAGTCTTAGCGGGAGGCCCTACAATGAGCAGTTCTTC.

The chain couples TRBV2 to TRBJ2-4, with D perhaps TRBD1 (6 bases). Between the trimmed V and J ends, which lost 4 bases and 0 bases, there was a span of 13 bases. The CDR3 consists of 16 residues. Germline V gives CDR1 SNHLY, CDR2 FYNNEI. The CDR3 sequence is CASSVYRDIAKNIQYF. The CDR3 region has the DNA TGTGCCAGCAGTGTTTACAGGGATATAGCCAAAAACATTCAGTACTTC.

There are a few counts of this clone. The chain joins TRBV6-5 to TRBJ2-1; D is unresolved. The CDR3 contains 14 residues. Trimming took off 2 bases at V and 5 bases at J, with 10 bases between the two ends. Germline V gene data show CDR1 as MNHEY and CDR2 as SVGAGI. CDR3 in DNA: TGTGCCAGCAGTTACGGGCCAGAACACAATGAGCAGTTCTTC. Protein sequence: CASSYGPEHNEQFF.

This clone occurred once. This sequence joins TRBV6-1 and TRBJ1-5, with TRBD1 identical over 8 bases. V lost 8 bases, J lost 5 bases, and 5 bases stayed unmatched. This CDR3 is 13 amino acids long. Per the germline V gene, CDR1 is MNHNS and CDR2 is SASEGT. The CDR3 DNA sequence: TGTGCCAGCGTCACAGGGGGAGATCAGCCCCAGCATTTT. Translating gives CASVTGGDQPQHF.

In its sample, this clone was seen a few times. The J gene is TRBJ2-2, the V gene TRBV6-1; tentatively, D is TRBD1 (6 bases). The CDR3 runs 14 residues. Germline lookup yields CDR1 MNHNS and CDR2 SASEGT. The V gene lost 7 bases and the J gene lost 4 bases, with 13 bases spanning the gap. CDR3 in amino acids: CASKEAGATGELFF. In DNA, the CDR3 is TGTGCCAGCAAGGAGGCAGGGGCCACCGGGGAGCTGTTTTTT.

The V and J genes are TRBV9 and TRBJ2-7; D unresolved. The CDR3 runs 14 residues. Germline V gene lookup returns CDR1 SGDLS and CDR2 YYNGEE. The ends were cut back, 0 bases at V and 0 bases at J, with 7 bases in the middle. CDR3 DNA: TGTGCCAGCAGCGTAGCGGAGAGCTCCTACGAGCAGTACTTC. Protein: CASSVAESSYEQYF.

The rearrangement joins TRBV4-3 to TRBJ2-3; tentatively, D is TRBD1 or TRBD2 (5 bases each). CDR3 size: 15 residues. Trimming removed 4 bases at V and 1 base at J, with 12 bases between. Germline CDR1 and CDR2: LGHNA and YSLEER. DNA of the CDR3: TGCGCCAGCAGCCCTGGGGGTAGCGGCACAGATACGCAGTATTTT. Encoded protein: CASSPGGSGTDTQYF.

The chain links TRBV19 to TRBJ2-5; D uncertain. The CDR3 covers 11 residues. Trimming left V 9 bases short and J 1 base short, with 6 bases between. The germline gives CDR1 LNHDA, CDR2 SQIVND (reference sequence). The DNA for the CDR3 is TGTGCCAGCAGAGGCCAAGAGACCCAGTACTTC. It yields the protein CASRGQETQYF.

V usage is TRBV2 and J usage is TRBJ2-5; 7 bases line up with TRBD1. Germline assignment: CDR1 SNHLY and CDR2 FYNNEI. The length of the CDR3 is 12 residues. The V gene end was trimmed by 8 bases and the J gene end by 4 bases; junction bases not matched to a gene: 4. CDR3 bases: TGTGCCAGCGTACAGGGGTTAGAGACCCAGTACTTC. It specifies CASVQGLETQYF.

The chain has TRBV7-3 and TRBJ2-1; 7 bases are a match to TRBD2. Germline trimming cut 3 bases from V and 6 bases from J; bases unmatched to any gene: 8. CDR1 and CDR2 (germline): SGHTA, FQGTGA. This CDR3 is built from 15 residues. CDR3 in DNA: TGTGCCAGCAGCTTGTCCGACGGGGGGTTCAATGAGCAGTTCTTC. Its protein product is CASSLSDGGFNEQFF.

The rearrangement uses TRBV5-4 and TRBJ2-3; 9 bases fit TRBD1. The V gene's germline CDR1 is SGHNT and CDR2 YYREEE (reference sequence). V lost 4 bases to trimming and J lost 5 bases; unmatched junction nucleotides: 11. The CDR3 length is 16 residues. CDR3 in amino acids: CASSSGTGSAGDTQYF. CDR3 DNA sequence: TGTGCCAGCAGCAGTGGGACAGGGAGTGCTGGAGATACGCAGTATTTT. Drawing the rest from reference TRBV5-4 and TRBJ2-3, the complete variable domain is ETGVTQSPTHLIKTRGQQVTLRCSSQSGHNTVSWYQQALGQGPQFIFQYYREEENGRGNFPPRFSGLQFPNYSSELNVNALELDDSALYLCASSSGTGSAGDTQYFGPGTRLTVL.

The genes are TRBV7-8 and TRBJ2-4, with 9 bases matching TRBD1. The CDR3 loop spans 15 amino acids. After removal of 4 bases from V and 5 bases from J, the junction contained 6 bases not matched to a gene. The germline V gene encodes CDR1 SGHVS and CDR2 FQNEAQ. CDR3: CASSYGTGIQNIQYF. CDR3 coding DNA: TGTGCCAGCAGCTACGGGACAGGGATCCAAAACATTCAGTACTTC.

This chain connects TRBV6-1 to TRBJ1-1; no clear D. Trimming pared 5 bases from V and 3 bases from J, leaving 13 bases between. The length of the CDR3 is 14 residues. The germline V gene encodes CDR1 MNHNS and CDR2 SASEGT. CDR3 region: CASSLRPRDTEAFF. The CDR3, as DNA: TGTGCCAGCAGTCTCCGGCCACGGGACACTGAAGCTTTCTTT.

This clone was detected only a few times. CDR3 protein: CAWSPGSIPGNTIYF. The CDR3 nucleotides read TGTGCCTGGAGTCCTGGTAGCATCCCTGGAAACACCATATATTTT. The J gene is TRBJ1-3, the V gene TRBV30; D gene unclear. The CDR3 is made up of 15 amino acids. The germline V gene encodes CDR1 GTSNPN and CDR2 SVGIG (reference sequence). V shed 2 bases and J shed 2 bases, with 13 bases lying between them.

As for this clone: Mismatch with germline at one junction end may stem from a read error. V is TRBV7-9 and J is TRBJ1-2, with D unresolved. CDR1 is SEHNR, CDR2 FQNEAQ, per germline (reference sequence). The CDR3 consists of 13 residues. The CDR3 here is CASSLATGRGYTF. The CDR3 coding sequence is TGTGCCAGCAGCCTAGCCACGGGGAGAGGCTACACCTTC.

The gene calls are TRBV27 and TRBJ1-2, with 8 bases identical to TRBD1. CDR3 length: 14 residues. J lost 6 bases, V lost 6 bases, and 9 bases had no gene match. Germline V lookup: CDR1 MNHEY, CDR2 SMNVEV (reference sequence). This CDR3 reads CASRPTGAFDGYTF. The CDR3 nucleotides are TGTGCCAGCAGACCGACAGGGGCTTTTGATGGCTACACCTTC.

Only one count was recorded for this clone. V and J are TRBV7-9 and TRBJ2-3; the D gene is possibly TRBD1 (5 bases). V dropped 4 bases and J dropped 0 bases, with 8 bases sitting between them. This CDR3 spans 14 amino acids. Looked up from germline, CDR1 is SEHNR and CDR2 is FQNEAQ (reference sequence). DNA for the CDR3: TGTGCCAGCAGCTCATGGACAAGCACAGATACGCAGTATTTT. Encoded protein: CASSSWTSTDTQYF. Filled out from reference TRBV7-9 and TRBJ2-3, the complete variable domain reads DTGVSQNPRHKITKRGQNVTFRCDPISEHNRLYWYRQTLGQGPEFLTYFQNEAQLEKSRLLSDRFSAERPKGSFSTLEIQRTEQGDSAMYLCASSSWTSTDTQYFGPGTRLTVL.